This TCR beta chain came from a study of graft-versus-host responses after intestinal transplantation (dated by TCRdb to the early 2020s). Background on the whole study: The transplants that recipients got were multivisceral, liver-intestinal, or isolated intestinal. All recipients received anti-thymocyte globulin induction followed by maintenance tacrolimus and steroids for about three years. Bulk TCR-beta CDR3 sequencing was used to track graft-versus-host and host-versus-graft alloreactive T cell clones in the graft, circulation and bone marrow after intestinal transplantation. To identify alloreactive clones, pre-transplant mixed lymphocyte reaction products were sequenced and then compared with unstimulated pre-transplant donor and recipient T cells. Of the 20 to 25 intestinal transplant recipients enrolled in the cohort, one of whom was a retransplant, a few patients without pretransplant specimens were excluded. Donor T cell macrochimerism was defined as a peak of at least 4% donor T cells among recipient peripheral blood mononuclear cells. Instead of going to the commercial service, samples from a few later patients were sequenced in-house on an Illumina MiSeq and processed with MiXCR.

The library was made by the immunoSEQ multiplex PCR assay. For most patients, genomic DNA was subjected to high-throughput TCR-beta CDR3 sequencing by Adaptive Biotechnologies. Processing in the source paper ran as follows. Adaptive's ImmunoSEQ software supplied the TCR sequencing data for 15 to 20 patients, while MiXCR and VDJtools were used to process a few other patients. CDR3 nucleotide sequences shared between donor and recipient were removed because their origin could not be assigned. Alloreactive clones required at least 2-fold expansion over unstimulated cells and minimum CFSE-low frequency of 0.002% (template counts) or 0.001% (read counts). A clone was considered mappable if detected in the sequenced pre-transplant spleen, lymph node, or MLR CFSE-low populations of the donor or recipient. Cumulative frequency of alloreactive clones was calculated as a percentage of all sequences weighted by copy number. TCRdb carries this immuneACCESS record with in-frame sequences only. Its versions omit some clonotypes, under half of them owing to an unresolved V gene in the studies checked, with the rest unexplained. That table supplies the V and J calls and clone size; D and trimming were determined from the DNA. The sample has approximately 50,000 clones on record, approximately 90% of them singletons. The ten most abundant clones make up approximately 1.6% of the sample.

Overall results and qualifications from the work: Patients with donor T cell macrochimerism had high GvH to HvG T cell clonal ratios in their allografts. Early after transplant, peak levels of circulating GvH clones were found to be associated with declines in HvG clones. GvH clones were detected in recipient bone marrow, and some appeared earlier in ileal mucosa or blood, consistent with an intestinal mucosal origin. Conclusions were limited by the relatively low number and heterogeneity of intestinal transplant patients.

The CDR3, from cysteine to phenylalanine, totals 15 residues. Just CDR3 DNA is preserved here, 45 bases in frame from base 1. The V and J ends are trimmed by 6 bases and 3 bases, leaving 15 bases between them. The CDR1 and CDR2 encoded by the germline V gene (reference sequence) are SGHAT and FQDESV. Blood samples were collected up to 4 times in the first month after transplant and then at least monthly when available. This clone was observed once. Its binding antigen is unknown. No qualities accompany the bases; no much larger clone lies one base away. This sequence uses TRBV11-1 and TRBJ2-1, with an unclear D gene assignment. The receptor was isolated from a human patient who received an intestinal transplant, so some T cells may come from the graft donor. Sequences were derived from PBMCs, sampled 26 days after transplant. For the CDR3, the sequence is CASRPGSFSYNEQFF. The bases read TGTGCCAGCAGGCCCGGGTCCTTTAGCTACAATGAGCAGTTCTTC. The full variable domain, completed from the reference TRBV11-1 and TRBJ2-1 proteins outside the CDR3, reads EAEVAQSPRYKITEKSQAVAFWCDPISGHATLYWYRQILGQGPELLVQFQDESVVDDSQLPKDRFSAERLKGVDSTLKIQPAELGDSAMYLCASRPGSFSYNEQFFGPGTRLTVL.